Here is one T cell receptor beta chain with its context. This record comes from a study of blood T cell repertoires in COVID-19. Study-level background: Specimens from acute and convalescent COVID-19 originated in the United States, Italy and Spain. In each case, the material was cDNA or gDNA derived from T cells, B-cell-depleted T cells, or PBMCs.

Sequenced by immunoSEQ multiplex PCR; TCRdb stores in-frame clones only, minus some. The sample has around 200,000 clones, 80% seen once. Per the germline V gene, CDR1 is MNHEY and CDR2 is SMNVEV (reference sequence). This CDR3 is built from 13 residues. Trimming took 10 bases from V and 1 from J; bases not matched to a gene: 3. Participants spanned ages about 18 to 95 years and resided in 20 to 30 US areas. Self-reported history from a screening survey and questionnaire set each donor's cohort. The sequencing sample was made of PBMCs or T cells enriched from blood (not recorded which). The receptor was derived from a woman aged 40-49 years with acute COVID-19. J is TRBJ2-2 and V is TRBV27, with 7 nucleotides matching TRBD1. Here the CDR3 reads CATRQGNTGELFF. The CDR3 region has the DNA TGTGCCACGAGACAGGGGAACACCGGGGAGCTGTTTTTT.